This paragraph covers one TCR beta chain sequence. The authors extracted RNA and reverse transcribed it into cDNA as the sequencing template. Generated by immunoSEQ multiplex PCR, the TCRdb table keeps only in-frame clones and is missing some. The table includes 160,000 or so clones, 58% detected once. The data stem from a study of CD8+ T cells in alopecia areata. The wider study: Tofacitinib ran 6 to 18 months, followed by 6 months off drug.

Trimming took off 1 base at V and 5 bases at J, with 12 bases between the two ends. The CDR3 is 14 residues long. Germline assignment: CDR1 MNHEY and CDR2 SMNVEV (reference sequence). Treatment in this sample: oral pan-JAK inhibitor, 5-10 mg twice daily. The TCR sequence derives from a human donor with alopecia areata. This material consisted of CD4+ T cells sorted from blood, taken at approximately week 56, from a patient treated with tofacitinib. This sequence joins TRBV27 and TRBJ2-7, with D perhaps TRBD2 (7 bases). The CDR3 DNA reads as TGTGCCAGCAGTTTATGGGGGGGGGCGAACGAGCAGTACTTC. Translated: CASSLWGGANEQYF.